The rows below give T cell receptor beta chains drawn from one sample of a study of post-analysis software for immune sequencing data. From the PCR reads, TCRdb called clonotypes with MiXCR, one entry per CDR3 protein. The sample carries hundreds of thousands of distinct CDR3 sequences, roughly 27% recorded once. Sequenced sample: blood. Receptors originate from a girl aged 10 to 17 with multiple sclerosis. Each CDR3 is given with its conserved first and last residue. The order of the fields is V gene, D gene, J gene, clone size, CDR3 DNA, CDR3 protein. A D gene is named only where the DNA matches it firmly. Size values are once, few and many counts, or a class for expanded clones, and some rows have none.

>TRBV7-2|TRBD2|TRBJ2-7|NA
TGTGCCAGCGCTAGCGGGAGCTACGAGCAGTACTTC
CASASGSYEQYF
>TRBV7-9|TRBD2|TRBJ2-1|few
TGTGCCAGCAGCTTAGCGTTTCCAGCGGGAGGCGGGAATGAGCAGTTCTTC
CASSLAFPAGGGNEQFF
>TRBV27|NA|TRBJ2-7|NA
TGTACCAGCAGTTCCTCGGGACTCATACGCACAGGGGAGCAGTACTTC
CTSSSSGLIRTGEQYF
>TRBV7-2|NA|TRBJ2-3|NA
TGTGCCAGCACCCCCAGGTATACGCAGTATTTT
CASTPRYTQYF
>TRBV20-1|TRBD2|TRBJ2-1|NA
TGCAGTGCTAGGACTAGCGGGGGGGCGGGCAATGAGCAGTTCTTC
CSARTSGGAGNEQFF
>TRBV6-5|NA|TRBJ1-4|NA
TGTCCCAGCAGTTACGGCTATACTAATGAAAAACTGTTTTTT
CPSSYGYTNEKLFF
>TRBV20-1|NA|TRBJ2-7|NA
TGCAGTGCTAGAGAGTGGGGGCAGGGGAGCTACGAGCAGTACTTC
CSAREWGQGSYEQYF
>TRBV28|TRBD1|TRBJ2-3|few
TGTGCCAGCAGTTTGGTGGGACAGCCCACAGATACGCAGTATTTT
CASSLVGQPTDTQYF
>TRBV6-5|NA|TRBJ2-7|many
TGTGCCAGGGGAAGGGTGAATCCCTACGAGCAGTACTTC
CARGRVNPYEQYF
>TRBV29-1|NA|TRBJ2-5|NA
TGCAGCGGCGAAGGGACGGTAGATCAAGAGACCCAGTACTTC
CSGEGTVDQETQYF
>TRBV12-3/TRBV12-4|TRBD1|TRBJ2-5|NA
TGTGCCAGCAGTTCAACACAGGGGGCGCAACAAGAGACCCAGTACTTC
CASSSTQGAQQETQYF
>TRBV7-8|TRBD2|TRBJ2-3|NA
TGTGCCACCACCGATCTAGCGGGGAGCACAGATACGCAGTATTTT
CATTDLAGSTDTQYF
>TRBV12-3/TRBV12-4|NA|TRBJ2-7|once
TGTGCCACCTCCCTAGGGTTAGCGAGGGGGGCCTACGAGCAGTACTTC
CATSLGLARGAYEQYF
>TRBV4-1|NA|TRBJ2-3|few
TGCGCCAGCAGCCAATATACGCGCACAGATACGCAGTATTTT
CASSQYTRTDTQYF
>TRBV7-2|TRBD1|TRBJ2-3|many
TGTGCCAGCAGCTCCAACAGGGGTGGCACAGATACGCAGTATTTT
CASSSNRGGTDTQYF
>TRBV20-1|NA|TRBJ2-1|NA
TGCAGTGCTAGAGCGGTTGGCTCCTACAATGAGCAGTTCTTC
CSARAVGSYNEQFF
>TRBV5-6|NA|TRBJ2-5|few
TGTGCCAGCAGCTTGGTGAACGAAGAGACCCAGTACTTC
CASSLVNEETQYF
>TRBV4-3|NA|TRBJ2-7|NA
TGCGCCAGCAGCCCCTCTCGGGGACCCTACGAGCAGTACTTC
CASSPSRGPYEQYF
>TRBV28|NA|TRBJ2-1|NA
TGTGCCGGCAGTTCATGGGCGGGACAGTCCCTTGTTGTACATGAGCAGTTCTTC
CAGSSWAGQSLVVHEQFF
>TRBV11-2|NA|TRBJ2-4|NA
TGTGCCAGCAGCCCGCCGAGCCCACACATTCAGTACTTC
CASSPPSPHIQYF
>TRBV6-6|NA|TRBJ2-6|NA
TGTGCCAGCAGTTACACCCACCTCGGGGCTGGGGCCAACGTCCTGACTTTC
CASSYTHLGAGANVLTF
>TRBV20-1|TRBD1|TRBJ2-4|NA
TGCAGTGCTCCACCTACAGGGGACCTAGCTACCCTAAAAATTCAGTACTTC
CSAPPTGDLATLKIQYF
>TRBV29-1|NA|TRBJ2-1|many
TGCAGCGTTGACCCCAACAGGGCGGGGTACAATGAGCAGTTCTTC
CSVDPNRAGYNEQFF
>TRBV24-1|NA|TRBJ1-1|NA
TGTGCCACCAGTGCTGGAAGGGGCACTGAAGCTTTCTTT
CATSAGRGTEAFF
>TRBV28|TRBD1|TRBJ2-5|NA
TGTGCCAGCAGTGACCGGACAGGGGGCAGGAGAGAGACCCAGTACTTC
CASSDRTGGRRETQYF
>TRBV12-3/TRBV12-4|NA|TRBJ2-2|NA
TGTGCCAGCAGTTCGGCAGGACTGGGGACCGGGGAGCTGTTTTTT
CASSSAGLGTGELFF
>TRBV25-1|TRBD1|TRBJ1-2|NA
TGTGCCAGCAGTCGGATAGTGGGACAGGGGCCCTTTTTCAACTATGGCTACACCTTC
CASSRIVGQGPFFNYGYTF
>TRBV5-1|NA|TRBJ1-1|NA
TGCGCCAGCAGCTTGAACAGGGTAATCAACTCTGAAGCTTTCTTT
CASSLNRVINSEAFF
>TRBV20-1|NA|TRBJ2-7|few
TGCAGTGCTAGTCCCACTCCTGGAGTCGGCGAGCAGTACTTC
CSASPTPGVGEQYF
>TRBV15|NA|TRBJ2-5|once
TGTGCCACCGCCACTCTCGACTACAGGAGATTGCAAGAGACCCAGTACTTC
CATATLDYRRLQETQYF
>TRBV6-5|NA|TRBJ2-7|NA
TGTGCCAGCATTCCATTAGGGGGGCATTCCTACGAGCAGTACTTC
CASIPLGGHSYEQYF
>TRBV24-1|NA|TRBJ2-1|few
TGTGCCACCGGTGGTAGGGGCGCGTTCGATGAGCAGTTCTTC
CATGGRGAFDEQFF
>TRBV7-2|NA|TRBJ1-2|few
TGTGCCAGCAGCTCCAGTTTGTGGGCCGGGTATGGCTACACCTTC
CASSSSLWAGYGYTF
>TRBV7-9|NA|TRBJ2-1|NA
TGTGCCAGCAGTATAACAGTCGGGGGCTTCTACAATGAGCAGTTCTTC
CASSITVGGFYNEQFF
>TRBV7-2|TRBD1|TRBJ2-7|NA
TGTGCCAGCAGCTCTGACAGGGGGTTAAGCTACGAGCAGTACTTC
CASSSDRGLSYEQYF
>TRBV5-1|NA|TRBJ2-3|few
TGCGCCAGCAGCTTGCGGCAGGACCGCACAGATACGCAGTATTTT
CASSLRQDRTDTQYF
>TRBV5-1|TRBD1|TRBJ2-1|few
TGCGCCAGCAGGATACAGGGGGCTGTCTACAATGAGCAGTTCTTC
CASRIQGAVYNEQFF
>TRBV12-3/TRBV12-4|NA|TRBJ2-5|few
TGTGCCAGCAGTCACGAGCTCACGGAGACCCAGTACTTC
CASSHELTETQYF
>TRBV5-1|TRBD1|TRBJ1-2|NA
TGCGCCAGCAGCGAGGGGACAGGGAACTATGGCTACACCTTC
CASSEGTGNYGYTF
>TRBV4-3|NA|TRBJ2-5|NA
TGCGCCAGCAGCCAGGATCCTCAAGGATGGGATGAGCAGTACTTC
CASSQDPQGWDEQYF
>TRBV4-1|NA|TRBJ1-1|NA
TGCGCCAGCAGCCAAGATTACATCTCTGAAGCTTTCTTT
CASSQDYISEAFF
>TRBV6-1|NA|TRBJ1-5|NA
TGTGCCAGCAGTGATTTCGCAGGGCTCAGGCAGCCCCAGCATTTT
CASSDFAGLRQPQHF
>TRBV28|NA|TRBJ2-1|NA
TGTGCCAGCAGTCTGACCCAAACAGGGTTCAATGAGCAGTTCTTC
CASSLTQTGFNEQFF
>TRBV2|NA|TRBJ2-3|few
TGTGCCAGCAGAGACACCGTGACTAGTCCCATACAGTATTTT
CASRDTVTSPIQYF
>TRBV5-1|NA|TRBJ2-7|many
TGCGCCAGCAGGGGACAATCTGGCCACGAGCAGTACTTC
CASRGQSGHEQYF
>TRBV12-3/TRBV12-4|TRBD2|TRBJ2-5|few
TGTGCCAGCAGTTCCCTTGGGGGGGAAGAGACCCAGTACTTC
CASSSLGGEETQYF